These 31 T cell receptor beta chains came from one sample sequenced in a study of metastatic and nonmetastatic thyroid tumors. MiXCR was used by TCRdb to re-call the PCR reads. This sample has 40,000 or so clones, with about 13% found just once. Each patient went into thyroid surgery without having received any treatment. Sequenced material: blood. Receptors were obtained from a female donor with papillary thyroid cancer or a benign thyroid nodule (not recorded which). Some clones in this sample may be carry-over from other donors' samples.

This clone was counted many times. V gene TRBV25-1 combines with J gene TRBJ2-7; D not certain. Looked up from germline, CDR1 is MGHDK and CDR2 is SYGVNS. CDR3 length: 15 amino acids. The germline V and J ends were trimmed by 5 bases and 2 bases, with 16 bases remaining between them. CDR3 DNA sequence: TGTGCCAGCAGTCCCCCCGGTCTGGCTACCTACGAGCAGTACTTC. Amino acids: CASSPPGLATYEQYF.

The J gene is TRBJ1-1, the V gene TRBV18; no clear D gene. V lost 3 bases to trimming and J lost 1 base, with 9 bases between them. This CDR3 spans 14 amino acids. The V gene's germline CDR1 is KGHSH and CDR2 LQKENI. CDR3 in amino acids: CASSPNQANTEAFF. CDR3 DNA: TGTGCCAGCTCACCGAACCAGGCGAACACTGAAGCTTTCTTT.

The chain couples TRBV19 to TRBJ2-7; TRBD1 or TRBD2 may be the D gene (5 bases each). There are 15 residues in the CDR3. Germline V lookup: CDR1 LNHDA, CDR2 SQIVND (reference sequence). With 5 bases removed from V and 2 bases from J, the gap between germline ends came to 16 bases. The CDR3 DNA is TGTGCCAGTAGTCCAAGCGGCATGGGGGCCTACGAGCAGTACTTC. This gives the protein CASSPSGMGAYEQYF.

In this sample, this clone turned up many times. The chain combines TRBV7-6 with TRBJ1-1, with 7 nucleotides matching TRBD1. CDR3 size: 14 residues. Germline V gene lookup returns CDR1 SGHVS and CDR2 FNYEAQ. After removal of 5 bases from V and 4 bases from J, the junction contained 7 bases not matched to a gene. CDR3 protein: CASSRWDSGTEAFF. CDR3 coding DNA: TGTGCCAGCAGCCGATGGGACAGTGGCACTGAAGCTTTCTTT. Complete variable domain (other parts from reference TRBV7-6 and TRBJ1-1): GAGVSQSPRYKVTKRGQDVALRCDPISGHVSLYWYRQALGQGPEFLTYFNYEAQQDKSGLPNDRFSAERPEGSISTLTIQRTEQRDSAMYRCASSRWDSGTEAFFGQGTRLTVV.

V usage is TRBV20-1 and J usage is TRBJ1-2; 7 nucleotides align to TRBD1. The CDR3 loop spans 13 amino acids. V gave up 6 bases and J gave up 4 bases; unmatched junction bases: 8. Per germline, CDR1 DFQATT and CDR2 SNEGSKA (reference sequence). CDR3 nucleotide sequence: TGCAGTGCCGTCACAGGGGCACTCTATGGCTACACCTTC. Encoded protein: CSAVTGALYGYTF.

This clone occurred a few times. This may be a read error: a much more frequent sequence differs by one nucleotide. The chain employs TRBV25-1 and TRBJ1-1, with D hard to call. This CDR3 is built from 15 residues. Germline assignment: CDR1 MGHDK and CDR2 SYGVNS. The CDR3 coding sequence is TGTGCCAGCAGTGACCCCGGCGGACTCTACATAGAAGCTCTCTTT. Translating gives CASSDPGGLYIEALF.

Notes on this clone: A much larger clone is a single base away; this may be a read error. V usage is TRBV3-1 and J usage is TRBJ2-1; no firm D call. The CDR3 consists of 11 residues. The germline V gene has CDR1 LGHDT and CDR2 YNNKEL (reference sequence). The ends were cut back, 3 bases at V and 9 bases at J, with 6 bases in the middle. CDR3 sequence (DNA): TGTGCCAGCAGCCATAGGGTTGAGCAGTTCTTC. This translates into CASSHRVEQFF.

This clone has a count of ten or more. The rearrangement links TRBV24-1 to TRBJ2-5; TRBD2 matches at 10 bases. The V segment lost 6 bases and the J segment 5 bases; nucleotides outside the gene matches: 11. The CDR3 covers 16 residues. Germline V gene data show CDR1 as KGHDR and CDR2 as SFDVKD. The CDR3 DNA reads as TGTGCCACCAGTCCCCGGGCTAGCGGGAGAACTGAGACCCAGTACTTC. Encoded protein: CATSPRASGRTETQYF.

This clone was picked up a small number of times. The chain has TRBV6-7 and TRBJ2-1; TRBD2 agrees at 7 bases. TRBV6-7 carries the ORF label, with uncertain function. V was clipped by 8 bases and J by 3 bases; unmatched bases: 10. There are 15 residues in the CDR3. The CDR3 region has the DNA TGTGCCAGCCAATTAGGGCGGGAGCTCTACAATGAGCAGTTCTTC. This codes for CASQLGRELYNEQFF.

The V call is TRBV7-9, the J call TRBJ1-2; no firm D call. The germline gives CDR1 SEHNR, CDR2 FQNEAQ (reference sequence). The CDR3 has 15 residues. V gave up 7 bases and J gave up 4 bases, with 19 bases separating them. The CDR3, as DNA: TGTGCCAGCATCTCCAGACATGGACCCCCCTATGGCTACACCTTC. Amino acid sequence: CASISRHGPPYGYTF.

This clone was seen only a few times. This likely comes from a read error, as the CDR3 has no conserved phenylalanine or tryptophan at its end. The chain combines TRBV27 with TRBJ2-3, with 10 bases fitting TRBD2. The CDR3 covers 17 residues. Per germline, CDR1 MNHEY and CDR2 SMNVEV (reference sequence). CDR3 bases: TGTACCAGCAGTTTATTCCCTAGCGGGAGTTTCACATATACGCAGTATCTT. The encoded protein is CTSSLFPSGSFTYTQYL.

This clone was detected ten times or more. This CDR3 reads CASSLDQRRGTQYF. The CDR3, as DNA: TGTGCCAGCAGCTTGGATCAGCGCAGAGGGACCCAGTACTTC. The chain uses TRBV5-5 and TRBJ2-5, with D unclear. The CDR3 contains 14 residues. Trimming removed 0 bases at V and 7 bases at J, with 13 bases between. The germline gives CDR1 SGHKS, CDR2 YYEKEE (reference sequence).

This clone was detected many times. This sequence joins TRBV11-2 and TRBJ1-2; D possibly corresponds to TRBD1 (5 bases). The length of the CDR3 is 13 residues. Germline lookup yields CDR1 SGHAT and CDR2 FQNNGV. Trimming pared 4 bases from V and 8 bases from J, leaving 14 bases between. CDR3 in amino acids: CASSYGRGQGYTF. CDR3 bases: TGTGCCAGCAGCTACGGAAGGGGCCAGGGCTACACCTTC.

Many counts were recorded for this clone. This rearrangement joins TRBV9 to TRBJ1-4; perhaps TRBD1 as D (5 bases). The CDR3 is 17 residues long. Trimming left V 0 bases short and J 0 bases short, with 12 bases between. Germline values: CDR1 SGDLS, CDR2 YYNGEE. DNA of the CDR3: TGTGCCAGCAGCGTAGGACTGGGGACCGCAACTAATGAAAAACTGTTTTTT. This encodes CASSVGLGTATNEKLFF.

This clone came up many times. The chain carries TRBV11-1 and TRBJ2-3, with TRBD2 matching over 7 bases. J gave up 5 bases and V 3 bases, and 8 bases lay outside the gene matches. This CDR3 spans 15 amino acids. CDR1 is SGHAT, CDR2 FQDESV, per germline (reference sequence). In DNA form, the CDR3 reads TGTGCCAGCAGCTTTAGCGGGCTGGGGGGAGATACGCAGTATTTT. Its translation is CASSFSGLGGDTQYF.

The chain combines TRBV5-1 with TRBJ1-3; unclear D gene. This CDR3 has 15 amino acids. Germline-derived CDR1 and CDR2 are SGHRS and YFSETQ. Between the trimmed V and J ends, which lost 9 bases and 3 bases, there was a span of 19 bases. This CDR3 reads CAIILTGQVGNTIYF. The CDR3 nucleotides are TGCGCCATCATCTTGACCGGGCAGGTTGGAAACACCATATATTTT.

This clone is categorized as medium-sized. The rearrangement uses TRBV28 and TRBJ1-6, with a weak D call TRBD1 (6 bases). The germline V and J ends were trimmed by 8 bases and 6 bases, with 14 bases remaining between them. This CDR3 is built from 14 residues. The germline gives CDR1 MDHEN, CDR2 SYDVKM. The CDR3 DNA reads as TGTGCCAGCGCGGACCCCAGGGGTAATTCACCCCTCCACTTT. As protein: CASADPRGNSPLHF.

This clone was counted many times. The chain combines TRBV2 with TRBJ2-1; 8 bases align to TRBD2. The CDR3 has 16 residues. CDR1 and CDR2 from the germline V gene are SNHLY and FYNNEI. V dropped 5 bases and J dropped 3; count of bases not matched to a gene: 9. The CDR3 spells CASSPGTRIGYNEQFF. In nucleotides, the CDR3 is TGTGCCAGCAGTCCCGGGACTAGAATCGGCTACAATGAGCAGTTCTTC.

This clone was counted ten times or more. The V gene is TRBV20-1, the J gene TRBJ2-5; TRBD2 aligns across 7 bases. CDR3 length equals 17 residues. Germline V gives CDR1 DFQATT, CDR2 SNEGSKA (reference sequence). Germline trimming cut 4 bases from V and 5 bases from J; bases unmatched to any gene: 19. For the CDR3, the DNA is TGCAGTGCTACAGCGCTGGGGGGGTATGCGACCGGGGAGACCCAGTACTTC. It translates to CSATALGGYATGETQYF.

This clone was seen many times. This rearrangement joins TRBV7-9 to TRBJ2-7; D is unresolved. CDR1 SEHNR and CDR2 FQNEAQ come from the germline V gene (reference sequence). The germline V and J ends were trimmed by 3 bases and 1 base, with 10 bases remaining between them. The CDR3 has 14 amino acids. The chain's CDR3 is CASSFYGGSYEQYF. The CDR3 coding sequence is TGTGCCAGCAGCTTCTACGGCGGATCCTACGAGCAGTACTTC.

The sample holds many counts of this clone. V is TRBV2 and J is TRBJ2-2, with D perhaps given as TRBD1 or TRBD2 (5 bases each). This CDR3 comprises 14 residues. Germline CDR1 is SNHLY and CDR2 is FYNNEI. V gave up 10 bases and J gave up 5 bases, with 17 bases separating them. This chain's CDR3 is CATNTGTVTGELFF. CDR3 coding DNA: TGTGCCACCAACACCGGGACCGTAACCGGGGAGCTGTTTTTT.

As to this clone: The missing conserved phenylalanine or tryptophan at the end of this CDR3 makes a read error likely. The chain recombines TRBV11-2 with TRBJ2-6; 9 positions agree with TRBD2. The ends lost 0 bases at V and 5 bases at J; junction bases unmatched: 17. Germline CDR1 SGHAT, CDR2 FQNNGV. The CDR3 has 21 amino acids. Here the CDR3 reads CASSLDDLLAGATGRANVLTL. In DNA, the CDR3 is TGTGCCAGCAGCTTAGATGATTTACTAGCGGGTGCGACGGGAAGGGCCAACGTCCTGACTTTA.

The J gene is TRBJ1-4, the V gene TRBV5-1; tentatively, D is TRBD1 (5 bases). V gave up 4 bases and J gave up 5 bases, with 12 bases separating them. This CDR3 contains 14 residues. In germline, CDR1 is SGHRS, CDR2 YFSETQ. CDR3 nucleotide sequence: TGCGCCAGCAGCCCGACAGCAGAAAATGAAAAACTGTTTTTT. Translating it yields CASSPTAENEKLFF.

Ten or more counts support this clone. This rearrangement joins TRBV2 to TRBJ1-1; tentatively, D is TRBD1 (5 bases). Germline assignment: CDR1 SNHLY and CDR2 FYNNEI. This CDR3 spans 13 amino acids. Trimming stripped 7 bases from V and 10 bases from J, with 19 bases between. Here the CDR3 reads CASNNLQGVRAFF. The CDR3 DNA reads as TGTGCCAGCAACAACCTCCAAGGGGTTCGAGCTTTCTTT.

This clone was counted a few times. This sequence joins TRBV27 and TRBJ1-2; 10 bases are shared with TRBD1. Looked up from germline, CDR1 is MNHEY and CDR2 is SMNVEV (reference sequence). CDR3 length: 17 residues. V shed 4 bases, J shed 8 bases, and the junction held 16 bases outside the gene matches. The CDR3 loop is CASSSMTIRDRGRGYTF. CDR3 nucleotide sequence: TGTGCCAGCAGTTCTATGACGATCCGGGACAGGGGTAGGGGCTACACCTTC.

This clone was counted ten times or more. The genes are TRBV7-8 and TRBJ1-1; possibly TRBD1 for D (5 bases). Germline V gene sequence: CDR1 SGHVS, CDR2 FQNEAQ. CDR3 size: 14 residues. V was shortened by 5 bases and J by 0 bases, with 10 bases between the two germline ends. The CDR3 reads CASSRQTLNTEAFF. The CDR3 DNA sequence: TGTGCCAGCAGCCGACAGACCCTGAACACTGAAGCTTTCTTT.

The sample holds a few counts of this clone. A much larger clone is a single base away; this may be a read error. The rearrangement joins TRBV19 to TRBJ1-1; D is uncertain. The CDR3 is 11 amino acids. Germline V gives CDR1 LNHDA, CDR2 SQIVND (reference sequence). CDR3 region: CASRTTVEALF. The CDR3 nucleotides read TGTGCCAGTAGGACGACCGTAGAAGCTTTATTT.

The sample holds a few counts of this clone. As DNA, the CDR3 is TGTGCCAGCCGACGTAGGTGGGGCAGGTTGCGGAACACTGAAGCTTTCTTT. Translating gives CASRRRWGRLRNTEAFF. The rearrangement joins TRBV6-2 or TRBV6-3 to TRBJ1-1; maybe TRBD1 (5 bases). V dropped 8 bases and J dropped 1 base, with 23 bases sitting between them. Germline values: CDR1 MNHEY, CDR2 SVGEGT. CDR3 length equals 17 residues.

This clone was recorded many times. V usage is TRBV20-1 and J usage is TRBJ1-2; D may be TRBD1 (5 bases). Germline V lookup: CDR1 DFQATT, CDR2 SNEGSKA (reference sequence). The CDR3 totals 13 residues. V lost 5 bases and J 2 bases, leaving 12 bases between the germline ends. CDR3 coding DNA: TGCAGTGCTGAAGACAGAACCAACTATGGCTACACCTTC. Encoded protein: CSAEDRTNYGYTF.

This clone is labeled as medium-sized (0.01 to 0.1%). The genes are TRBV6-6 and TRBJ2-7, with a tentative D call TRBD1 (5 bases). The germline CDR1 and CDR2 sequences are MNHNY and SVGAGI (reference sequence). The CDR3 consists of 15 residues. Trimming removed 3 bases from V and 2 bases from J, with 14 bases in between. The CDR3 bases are TGTGCCAGCAGTTATTACTGGCAGGGTCCCTACGAGCAGTACTTC. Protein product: CASSYYWQGPYEQYF.

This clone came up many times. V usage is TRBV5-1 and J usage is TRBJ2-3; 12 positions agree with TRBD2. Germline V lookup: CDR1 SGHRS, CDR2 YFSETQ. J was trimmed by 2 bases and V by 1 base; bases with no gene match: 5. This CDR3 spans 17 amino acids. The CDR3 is CASSLPWTSGATDTQYF. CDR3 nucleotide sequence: TGCGCCAGCAGCTTGCCTTGGACTAGCGGGGCCACAGATACGCAGTATTTT.